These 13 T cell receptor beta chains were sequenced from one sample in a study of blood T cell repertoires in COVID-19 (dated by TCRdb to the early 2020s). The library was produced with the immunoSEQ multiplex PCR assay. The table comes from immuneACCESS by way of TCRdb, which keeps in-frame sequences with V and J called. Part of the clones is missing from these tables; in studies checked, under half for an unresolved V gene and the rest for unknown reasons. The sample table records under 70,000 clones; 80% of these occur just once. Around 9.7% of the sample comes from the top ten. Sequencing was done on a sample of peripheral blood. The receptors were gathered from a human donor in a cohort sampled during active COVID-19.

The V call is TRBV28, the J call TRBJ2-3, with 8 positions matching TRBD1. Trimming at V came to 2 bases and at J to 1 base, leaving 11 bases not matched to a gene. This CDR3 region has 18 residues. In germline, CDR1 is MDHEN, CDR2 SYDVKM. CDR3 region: CASSLDRQGAVGTDTQYF. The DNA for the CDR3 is TGTGCCAGCAGTTTAGACCGCCAGGGGGCAGTGGGCACAGATACGCAGTATTTT.

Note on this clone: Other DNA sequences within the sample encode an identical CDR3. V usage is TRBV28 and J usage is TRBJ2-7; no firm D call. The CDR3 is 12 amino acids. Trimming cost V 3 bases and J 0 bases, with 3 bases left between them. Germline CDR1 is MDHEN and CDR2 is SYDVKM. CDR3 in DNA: TGTGCCAGCAGTTTTAGCTCCTACGAGCAGTACTTC. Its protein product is CASSFSSYEQYF. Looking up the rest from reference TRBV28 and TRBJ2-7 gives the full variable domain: DVKVTQSSRYLVKRTGEKVFLECVQDMDHENMFWYRQDPGLGLRLIYFSYDVKMKEKGDIPEGYSVSREKKERFSLILESASTNQTSMYLCASSFSSYEQYFGPGTRLTVT.

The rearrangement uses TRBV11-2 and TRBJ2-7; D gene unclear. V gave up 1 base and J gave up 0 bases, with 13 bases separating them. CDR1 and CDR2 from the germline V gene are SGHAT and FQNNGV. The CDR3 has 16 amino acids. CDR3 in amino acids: CASSLVGLGDSYEQYF. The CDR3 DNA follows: TGTGCCAGCAGCTTAGTCGGTCTGGGCGACTCCTACGAGCAGTACTTC. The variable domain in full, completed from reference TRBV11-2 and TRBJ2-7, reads EAGVAQSPRYKIIEKRQSVAFWCNPISGHATLYWYQQILGQGPKLLIQFQNNGVVDDSQLPKDRFSAERLKGVDSTLKIQPAKLEDSAVYLCASSLVGLGDSYEQYFGPGTRLTVT.

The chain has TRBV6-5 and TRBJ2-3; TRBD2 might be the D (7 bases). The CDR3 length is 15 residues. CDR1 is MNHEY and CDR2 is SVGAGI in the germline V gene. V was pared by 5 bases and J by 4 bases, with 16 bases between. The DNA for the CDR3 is TGTGCCAGCAGTCTTGGGGGCGGGAGTTCAGATACGCAGTATTTT. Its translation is CASSLGGGSSDTQYF.

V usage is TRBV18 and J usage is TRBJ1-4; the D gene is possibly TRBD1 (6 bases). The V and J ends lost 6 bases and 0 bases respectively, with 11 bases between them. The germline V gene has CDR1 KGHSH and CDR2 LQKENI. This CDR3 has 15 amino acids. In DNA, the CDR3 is TGTGCCAGCTCCGGACAGCACGCAACTAATGAAAAACTGTTTTTT. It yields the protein CASSGQHATNEKLFF.

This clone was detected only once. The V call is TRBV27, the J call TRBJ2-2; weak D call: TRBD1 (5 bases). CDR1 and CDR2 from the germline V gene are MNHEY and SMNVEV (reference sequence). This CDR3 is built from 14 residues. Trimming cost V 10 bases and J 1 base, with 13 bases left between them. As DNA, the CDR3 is TGTGCCACCAGGCGGCAGGGGAACACCGGGGAGCTGTTTTTT. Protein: CATRRQGNTGELFF.

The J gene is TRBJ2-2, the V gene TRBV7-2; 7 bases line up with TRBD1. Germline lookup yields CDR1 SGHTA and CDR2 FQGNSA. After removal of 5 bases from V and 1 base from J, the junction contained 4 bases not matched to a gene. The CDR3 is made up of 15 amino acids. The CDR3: CASSIRQGNTGELFF. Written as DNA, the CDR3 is TGTGCCAGCAGCATTAGACAGGGGAACACCGGGGAGCTGTTTTTT.

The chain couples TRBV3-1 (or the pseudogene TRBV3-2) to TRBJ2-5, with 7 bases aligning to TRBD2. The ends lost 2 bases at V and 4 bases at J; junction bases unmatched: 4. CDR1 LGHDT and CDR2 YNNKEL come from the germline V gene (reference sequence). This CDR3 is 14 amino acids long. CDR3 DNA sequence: TGTGCCAGCAGCCAACCGGGAGGCAGAGAGACCCAGTACTTC. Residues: CASSQPGGRETQYF.

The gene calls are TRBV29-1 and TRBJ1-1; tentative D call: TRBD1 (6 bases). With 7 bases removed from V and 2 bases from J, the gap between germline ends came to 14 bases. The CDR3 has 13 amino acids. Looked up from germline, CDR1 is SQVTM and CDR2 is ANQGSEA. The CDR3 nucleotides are TGCAGCGCTCGTACGACAGGAAACACTGAAGCTTTCTTT. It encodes CSARTTGNTEAFF.

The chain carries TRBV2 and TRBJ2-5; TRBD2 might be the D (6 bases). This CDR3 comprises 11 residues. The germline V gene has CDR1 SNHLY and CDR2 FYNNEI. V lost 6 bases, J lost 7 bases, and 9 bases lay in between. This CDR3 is CASSVGGTQYF. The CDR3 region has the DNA TGTGCCAGCAGCGTGGGGGGGACCCAGTACTTC. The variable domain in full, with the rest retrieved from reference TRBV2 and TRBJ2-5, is EPEVTQTPSHQVTQMGQEVILRCVPISNHLYFYWYRQILGQKVEFLVSFYNNEISEKSEIFDDQFSVERPDGSNFTLKIRSTKLEDSAMYFCASSVGGTQYFGPGTRLLVL.

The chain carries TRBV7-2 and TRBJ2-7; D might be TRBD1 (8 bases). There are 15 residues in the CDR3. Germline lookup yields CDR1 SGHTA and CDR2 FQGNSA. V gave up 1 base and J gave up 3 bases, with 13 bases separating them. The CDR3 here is CASSLDRGGFYEQYF. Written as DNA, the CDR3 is TGTGCCAGCAGCTTAGACAGGGGGGGGTTCTACGAGCAGTACTTC.

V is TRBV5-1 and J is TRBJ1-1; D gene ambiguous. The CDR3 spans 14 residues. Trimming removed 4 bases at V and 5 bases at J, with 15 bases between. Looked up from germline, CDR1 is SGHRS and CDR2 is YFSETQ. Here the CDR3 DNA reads TGCGCCAGCAGCCCGGAGGAGGGTTTGACTGAAGCTTTCTTT. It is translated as CASSPEEGLTEAFF.

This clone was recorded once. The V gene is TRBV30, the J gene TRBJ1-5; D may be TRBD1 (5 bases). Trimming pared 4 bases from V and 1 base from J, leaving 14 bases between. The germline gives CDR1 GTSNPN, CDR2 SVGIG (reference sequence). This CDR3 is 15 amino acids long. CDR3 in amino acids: CAWKEGWGSNQPQHF. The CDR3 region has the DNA TGTGCCTGGAAGGAGGGTTGGGGGAGCAATCAGCCCCAGCATTTT.